The following is a T cell receptor (beta chain) sequence with its context. What it binds is unknown. The entry originates in a study of T cells in localized non-small cell lung cancer. Notes on the study in general: Median around 54 top-100 tumor clones were shared with paired adjacent lung.

Profiled with immunoSEQ multiplex PCR; TCRdb holds only in-frame clones, not every one. The data show about 130,000 clones, with roughly 90% seen just once and around 1.7% held by the top ten. V lost 2 bases, J lost 1 base, and 4 bases stayed unmatched. There are 15 residues in the CDR3. The germline gives CDR1 SGHTA, CDR2 FQGTGA. The chain recombines TRBV7-3 with TRBJ1-1; 7 bases map to TRBD1. Material: peripheral blood, obtained before any cancer treatment. This TCR came from a female donor aged 60 or older with stage I lung adenocarcinoma. CDR3 sequence: CASSLYGTENTEAFF. Written as DNA, the CDR3 is TGTGCCAGCAGCTTATATGGGACAGAGAACACTGAAGCTTTCTTT.